This record looks at one T cell receptor beta chain sequence and its context. The data originate from a study of blood T cell repertoires in COVID-19. Study-level background: Sites in the United States, Italy and Spain provided acute and convalescent COVID-19 samples. The analysed material was cDNA or gDNA that came from T cells, B-cell-depleted T cells, or PBMCs.

The germline V and J ends were trimmed by 2 bases and 3 bases, with 8 bases remaining between them. Germline V CDR1 and CDR2: SGHAT, FQNNGV. The CDR3 consists of 14 residues. Authors' data handling: Reference gene primers were amplified, and this amplification served to estimate nucleated cell counts. Sequenced by immunoSEQ multiplex PCR; TCRdb stores in-frame clones only, minus some. The V and J calls and the clone size are those of that table, but D and trimming were determined from the DNA. The sample contains 250,000 to 300,000 clones, about 90% of which appear only once. J is TRBJ1-3 and V is TRBV11-2; D is ambiguous. This clonotype was obtained from a woman in her fifties or sixties who had recovered from COVID-19. The sample was peripheral blood. DNA for the CDR3: TGTGCCAGCAGCTTAATTGGGAGTGGAAACACCATATATTTT. The encoded protein is CASSLIGSGNTIYF.